This entry lists 30 T cell receptor beta chains sequenced from one sample in a study of blood T cell repertoires in COVID-19. Sequencing used immunoSEQ multiplex PCR; TCRdb keeps in-frame clones, though not all of them. The sample lists some 330,000 clones, 88% occurring once. Specimen: PBMCs or T cells enriched from blood (not recorded which). These receptors all come from a man aged 25-45 years who had recovered from COVID-19.

In regard to this clone: This specimen includes other DNA sequences encoding the same CDR3. The chain links TRBV5-1 to TRBJ1-5; 7 bases match TRBD1. CDR1 is SGHRS and CDR2 is YFSETQ in the germline V gene. V was pared by 0 bases and J by 4 bases, with 4 bases of the junction left unmatched. The CDR3 runs 15 residues. The CDR3 sequence is CASSLGQGGNQPQHF. As DNA, the CDR3 is TGCGCCAGCAGCTTGGGACAGGGAGGAAATCAGCCCCAGCATTTT.

This sequence joins TRBV7-3 and TRBJ2-1, with TRBD2 matching over 10 bases. From germline, CDR1 is SGHTA and CDR2 FQGTGA. The CDR3 has 13 residues. With V trimmed by 5 bases and J by 6 bases, 1 base remained unmatched. CDR3 sequence reads: CASSSGGANEQFF. CDR3 coding DNA: TGTGCCAGCAGCAGCGGGGGGGCCAATGAGCAGTTCTTC. The variable domain in full, completed from reference TRBV7-3 and TRBJ2-1, reads GAGVSQTPSNKVTEKGKYVELRCDPISGHTALYWYRQSLGQGPEFLIYFQGTGAADDSGLPNDRFFAVRPEGSVSTLKIQRTERGDSAVYLCASSSGGANEQFFGPGTRLTVL.

The gene calls are TRBV19 and TRBJ1-1; 8 bases match TRBD1. The V segment lost 0 bases and the J segment 0 bases; nucleotides outside the gene matches: 9. The germline gives CDR1 LNHDA, CDR2 SQIVND (reference sequence). The length of the CDR3 is 18 residues. The CDR3: CASSIDRTRGLMNTEAFF. The CDR3 DNA follows: TGTGCCAGTAGTATAGACAGGACCAGGGGGCTTATGAACACTGAAGCTTTCTTT.

J is TRBJ1-5 and V is TRBV7-9; 7 bases line up with TRBD1. This CDR3 has 16 amino acids. Germline CDR1 reads SEHNR; CDR2 reads FQNEAQ (reference sequence). Trimming cost V 6 bases and J 4 bases; bases outside gene matches: 12. As DNA, the CDR3 is TGTGCCAGCAGTTCCGCCGGGACAGAGTTAAATCAGCCCCAGCATTTT. The encoded protein is CASSSAGTELNQPQHF.

The V gene is TRBV2, the J gene TRBJ2-7, with a possible D match to TRBD2 (6 bases). This CDR3 is 11 amino acids long. Trimming removed 7 bases at V and 5 bases at J, with 9 bases between. Per germline, CDR1 SNHLY and CDR2 FYNNEI. The CDR3: CASKGGNEQYF. The DNA of the CDR3 is TGTGCCAGCAAGGGAGGTAACGAGCAGTACTTC. The entire variable domain, with the rest obtained from reference TRBV2 and TRBJ2-7, is as follows: EPEVTQTPSHQVTQMGQEVILRCVPISNHLYFYWYRQILGQKVEFLVSFYNNEISEKSEIFDDQFSVERPDGSNFTLKIRSTKLEDSAMYFCASKGGNEQYFGPGTRLTVT.

This clone has more than one count but fewer than ten. The chain combines TRBV27 with TRBJ1-6; D is possibly TRBD1 (5 bases). The germline gives CDR1 MNHEY, CDR2 SMNVEV (reference sequence). The CDR3 contains 13 residues. The V and J ends lost 6 bases and 9 bases respectively, with 12 bases between them. CDR3 sequence: CASSTDRGSPLHF. DNA of the CDR3: TGTGCCAGCAGCACCGATAGGGGTTCACCCCTCCACTTT.

This chain connects TRBV2 to TRBJ1-4; no clear D gene. Trimming removed 4 bases at V and 5 bases at J, with 5 bases between. Germline CDR1 SNHLY, CDR2 FYNNEI. This CDR3 is 12 amino acids long. The CDR3 here is CASSGRNEKLFF. The CDR3 bases are TGTGCCAGCAGTGGGAGGAATGAAAAACTGTTTTTT.

V is TRBV3-1 (or the pseudogene TRBV3-2) and J is TRBJ1-5; 10 positions match TRBD1. Trimming cost V 1 base and J 4 bases; bases outside gene matches: 1. CDR3 length: 15 amino acids. Germline V gene lookup returns CDR1 LGHDT and CDR2 YNNKEL (reference sequence). The DNA of the CDR3 is TGTGCCAGCAGCCAAGGACAGGGGGCTAATCAGCCCCAGCATTTT. Translated: CASSQGQGANQPQHF.

The chain combines TRBV5-1 with TRBJ2-3, with 7 bases fitting TRBD2. V lost 5 bases, J lost 7 bases, and 10 bases stayed unmatched. Germline CDR1 and CDR2: SGHRS and YFSETQ. This CDR3 has 14 amino acids. The CDR3 reads CASSLGGRANTQYF. The CDR3 bases are TGCGCCAGCAGTCTGGGAGGGCGGGCGAATACGCAGTATTTT. Together with reference TRBV5-1 and TRBJ2-3, the CDR3 gives the full variable domain: KAGVTQTPRYLIKTRGQQVTLSCSPISGHRSVSWYQQTPGQGLQFLFEYFSETQRNKGNFPGRFSGRQFSNSRSEMNVSTLELGDSALYLCASSLGGRANTQYFGPGTRLTVL.

V is TRBV5-1 and J is TRBJ1-2, with 7 bases fitting TRBD1. Germline V gives CDR1 SGHRS, CDR2 YFSETQ. The J segment lost 0 bases and the V segment lost 1 base, leaving 6 bases of the junction unmatched. The CDR3 loop spans 16 amino acids. The DNA of the CDR3 is TGCGCCAGCAGCTTGCGGGGGACAGCGCCTAACTATGGCTACACCTTC. It specifies CASSLRGTAPNYGYTF.

This chain links TRBV6-5 with TRBJ2-5, with TRBD1 matching over 10 bases. The V gene end was trimmed by 8 bases and the J gene end by 5 bases; junction bases not matched to a gene: 11. Germline assignment: CDR1 MNHEY and CDR2 SVGAGI. This CDR3 is built from 15 residues. The DNA for the CDR3 is TGTGCCAGCCTCGCCGGGACAGGGGTGCGTGAGACCCAGTACTTC. It yields the protein CASLAGTGVRETQYF.

The V gene is TRBV15, the J gene TRBJ1-1; TRBD1 agrees at 7 bases. Germline loops: CDR1 LNHNV, CDR2 YYDKDF (reference sequence). Unmatched junction bases numbered 4, after V lost 0 bases and J lost 6 bases. CDR3 length: 14 amino acids. CDR3: CATSRETGRAEAFF. The CDR3 DNA reads TGTGCCACCAGCAGAGAGACAGGGAGAGCTGAAGCTTTCTTT.

V and J are TRBV18 and TRBJ2-7; 8 positions match TRBD1. V gave up 5 bases and J gave up 3 bases; unmatched junction bases: 6. CDR1 and CDR2 (germline): KGHSH, LQKENI. This CDR3 is 14 amino acids long. The CDR3 coding sequence is TGTGCCAGCTCATCCCCGGACAGGGACTACGAGCAGTACTTC. Protein sequence: CASSSPDRDYEQYF.

The chain has TRBV5-1 and TRBJ2-7; 11 positions match TRBD1. The CDR3 has 14 amino acids. With V trimmed by 4 bases and J by 6 bases, 6 bases remained unmatched. Per the germline V gene, CDR1 is SGHRS and CDR2 is YFSETQ. DNA of the CDR3: TGCGCCAGCAGCAAGGACAGGGGGCTGGTCGAGCAGTACTTC. Amino acids: CASSKDRGLVEQYF.

CDR3 DNA sequence: TGCGCCAGCAGCGCTACAGGCTACGAGCAGTACTTC. Residues: CASSATGYEQYF. This chain links TRBV5-1 with TRBJ2-7; maybe TRBD1 (5 bases). Germline V lookup: CDR1 SGHRS, CDR2 YFSETQ. V was trimmed by 4 bases and J by 3 bases, leaving 8 bases between them. This CDR3 contains 12 residues. The full variable domain, completed using reference TRBV5-1 and TRBJ2-7, is KAGVTQTPRYLIKTRGQQVTLSCSPISGHRSVSWYQQTPGQGLQFLFEYFSETQRNKGNFPGRFSGRQFSNSRSEMNVSTLELGDSALYLCASSATGYEQYFGPGTRLTVT.

The chain combines TRBV11-2 with TRBJ2-5; TRBD2 matches at 9 bases. The ends lost 0 bases at V and 2 bases at J; junction bases unmatched: 1. This CDR3 is built from 15 residues. The germline V gene has CDR1 SGHAT and CDR2 FQNNGV. This chain's CDR3 is CASSLDGLAQETQYF. Here the CDR3 DNA reads TGTGCCAGCAGCTTAGACGGACTAGCGCAAGAGACCCAGTACTTC.

The gene calls are TRBV3-1 (or the pseudogene TRBV3-2) and TRBJ2-1, with 15 bases that match TRBD2. CDR3 size: 19 residues. Losses at the gene ends were 3 bases for V and 8 bases for J; bases not matched to a gene: 14. Germline loops: CDR1 LGHDT, CDR2 YNNKEL (reference sequence). For the CDR3, the DNA is TGTGCCAGCAGCCAGCCCATCGGGACTAGCGGGGGGCCCATCCATGAGCAGTTCTTC. Its translation is CASSQPIGTSGGPIHEQFF.

The rearrangement uses TRBV28 and TRBJ1-3, with D possibly matching TRBD1 (5 bases). The CDR3 totals 14 residues. Between the trimmed V and J ends, which lost 7 bases and 2 bases, there was a span of 12 bases. CDR1 and CDR2 from the germline V gene are MDHEN and SYDVKM. The CDR3 protein is CASTSPGTGNTIYF. DNA of the CDR3: TGTGCCAGCACTTCCCCAGGGACTGGAAACACCATATATTTT.

The CDR3: CASSMGQQDEQYF. DNA for the CDR3: TGTGCCAGCAGCATGGGACAGCAGGACGAGCAGTACTTC. The chain carries TRBV9 and TRBJ2-7, with TRBD1 identical over 7 bases. Looked up from germline, CDR1 is SGDLS and CDR2 is YYNGEE. Losses at the gene ends were 4 bases for V and 5 bases for J; bases not matched to a gene: 6. The CDR3 has 13 residues. Together with reference TRBV9 and TRBJ2-7, the CDR3 gives the full variable domain: DSGVTQTPKHLITATGQRVTLRCSPRSGDLSVYWYQQSLDQGLQFLIQYYNGEERAKGNILERFSAQQFPDLHSELNLSSLELGDSALYFCASSMGQQDEQYFGPGTRLTVT.

The chain links TRBV5-1 to TRBJ1-3; no definite D call. Germline lookup yields CDR1 SGHRS and CDR2 YFSETQ. V was shortened by 0 bases and J by 1 base, with 8 bases between the two germline ends. CDR3 size: 15 residues. The CDR3: CASSLDPGSGNTIYF. CDR3 sequence (DNA): TGCGCCAGCAGCTTGGATCCGGGGTCTGGAAACACCATATATTTT.

The chain combines TRBV3-1 (or the pseudogene TRBV3-2) with TRBJ1-1; D gene ambiguous. V was trimmed by 4 bases and J by 11 bases, leaving 14 bases between them. There are 12 residues in the CDR3. Germline CDR1 reads LGHDT; CDR2 reads YNNKEL (reference sequence). The CDR3 sequence is CASSPGAGMAFF. The CDR3 region has the DNA TGTGCCAGCAGCCCTGGAGCGGGAATGGCTTTCTTT.

V usage is TRBV18 and J usage is TRBJ2-7; 8 nucleotides line up with TRBD1. The CDR3 loop spans 16 amino acids. CDR1 and CDR2 (germline): KGHSH, LQKENI. V trimming: 1 base; J trimming: 5 bases; junction bases outside the gene matches: 10. CDR3 sequence reads: CASSPRAGDRGHEQYF. DNA for the CDR3: TGTGCCAGCTCACCACGGGCCGGAGACAGGGGCCACGAGCAGTACTTC.

The chain couples TRBV7-8 to TRBJ1-6; 7 bases are a match to TRBD1. The CDR3 sequence is 14 residues long. Per germline, CDR1 SGHVS and CDR2 FQNEAQ. V shed 6 bases, J shed 7 bases, and the junction held 6 bases outside the gene matches. Here the CDR3 reads CASRPGTENSPLHF. CDR3 nucleotide sequence: TGTGCCAGCAGACCCGGGACAGAGAATTCACCCCTCCACTTT.

The rearrangement joins TRBV25-1 to TRBJ2-7, with a possible D match to TRBD2 (6 bases). Trimming removed 7 bases at V and 2 bases at J, with 21 bases between. From germline, CDR1 is MGHDK and CDR2 SYGVNS. The CDR3 spans 16 residues. CDR3 in DNA: TGTGCCAGCAATTCCATTCGGGAGACAGCCCCCTACGAGCAGTACTTC. Protein sequence: CASNSIRETAPYEQYF.

The CDR3 here is CASSPQQGSYEQYF. DNA for the CDR3: TGTGCCAGCAGCCCCCAACAGGGTTCCTACGAGCAGTACTTC. The J gene is TRBJ2-7, the V gene TRBV3-1 (or the pseudogene TRBV3-2); possible D gene TRBD1, 6 bases. The germline V gene encodes CDR1 LGHDT and CDR2 YNNKEL (reference sequence). The CDR3 covers 14 residues. V lost 4 bases and J lost 1, with 11 bases in between.

The chain links TRBV5-1 to TRBJ1-6, with D possibly being TRBD1 (5 bases). The CDR3 has 16 amino acids. Germline lookup yields CDR1 SGHRS and CDR2 YFSETQ. Trimming took 0 bases from V and 7 from J, leaving 14 bases between them. The CDR3: CASSLDPRAGNSPLHF. CDR3 coding DNA: TGCGCCAGCAGCTTGGATCCCAGGGCAGGGAATTCACCCCTCCACTTT.

This clone was picked up a small number of times. The rearrangement joins TRBV4-2 to TRBJ2-1; 10 bases line up with TRBD2. CDR3 length: 15 amino acids. CDR1 and CDR2 (germline): LGHNA, YNFKEQ. Trimming cost V 8 bases and J 6 bases; bases outside gene matches: 10. The CDR3 loop reads CASLRSGGGSNEQFF. The DNA of the CDR3 is TGTGCCAGCCTACGAAGCGGGGGGGGGTCCAATGAGCAGTTCTTC.

J is TRBJ2-2 and V is TRBV5-1; TRBD1 might be the D (5 bases). The V end lost 5 bases, the J end lost 1 base, and 9 bases lay between the germline ends. The CDR3 has 14 residues. Per the germline V gene, CDR1 is SGHRS and CDR2 is YFSETQ. The CDR3 bases are TGCGCCAGCAGAGGACACAGGAACACCGGGGAGCTGTTTTTT. Translating gives CASRGHRNTGELFF.

V gene TRBV6-5 combines with J gene TRBJ1-4; D gene uncertain. The ends were cut back, 2 bases at V and 2 bases at J, with 9 bases in the middle. CDR3 length: 15 amino acids. Looked up from germline, CDR1 is MNHEY and CDR2 is SVGAGI. CDR3 DNA sequence: TGTGCCAGCAGTTACGAGGGTGAGACTAATGAAAAACTGTTTTTT. Its protein product is CASSYEGETNEKLFF.

V and J are TRBV4-1 and TRBJ2-5; TRBD1 is a possible D gene (5 bases). Trimming pared 3 bases from V and 5 bases from J, leaving 13 bases between. The germline V gene has CDR1 MGHRA and CDR2 YSYEKL. The CDR3 consists of 14 residues. CDR3 loop: CASSQTVGWETQYF. The CDR3 DNA reads as TGCGCCAGCAGCCAGACAGTTGGCTGGGAGACCCAGTACTTC.